These 18 T cell receptor beta chains share one sample of origin, sequenced in a study of Graves' ophthalmopathy and Graves' hyperthyroidism. Scientists amplified the TCR beta CDR3 regions from RNA transcripts. Second-round multiplex PCR followed a first-round RT-PCR using HTBI primers. TCRdb reprocessed the multiplex PCR reads via MiXCR and lists one record per CDR3 protein. Here the sample spans around 1,200,000 distinct CDR3 sequences, around a third being singletons. The specimen was peripheral blood or thyroid tissue (not recorded which). The receptors were gathered from an adult man with Graves' hyperthyroidism.

This chain links TRBV15 with TRBJ1-6; 10 nucleotides align to TRBD1. The CDR3 sequence is 17 residues long. Trimming at V came to 0 bases and at J to 9 bases, leaving 8 bases not matched to a gene. The germline V gene has CDR1 LNHNV and CDR2 YYDKDF (reference sequence). CDR3 nucleotides: TGTGCCACCAGCAGAGATGGGGGGACAGGGGTGGGTTCACCCCTCCACTTT. Translating it yields CATSRDGGTGVGSPLHF.

The gene calls are TRBV7-9 and TRBJ2-2, with D perhaps assigned TRBD1 or TRBD2 (6 bases each). Germline CDR1 is SEHNR and CDR2 is FQNEAQ (reference sequence). Trimming took 5 bases from V and 3 from J, leaving 22 bases between them. This CDR3 has 18 amino acids. In DNA form, the CDR3 reads TGTGCCAGCAGCGGAAGGGGGGCCCCCTGGTTTTACACCGGGGAGCTGTTTTTT. Translated, it gives CASSGRGAPWFYTGELFF.

This clonotype has at least ten counts. The CDR3 is CASSTRGQGVSPLHF. In DNA form, the CDR3 reads TGTGCCAGCAGCACCAGGGGACAGGGGGTTTCACCCCTCCACTTT. The chain links TRBV14 to TRBJ1-6; 11 nucleotides line up with TRBD1. Germline CDR1 reads SGHDN; CDR2 reads FVKESK. With 5 bases clipped from V and 9 bases from J, the junction kept 6 bases outside the gene matches. The CDR3 sequence is 15 residues long.

This clonotype was picked up many times. The chain carries TRBV15 and TRBJ1-2, with TRBD1 matching over 7 bases. With 3 bases clipped from V and 2 bases from J, the junction kept 6 bases outside the gene matches. Germline CDR1 and CDR2: LNHNV and YYDKDF (reference sequence). The CDR3 loop spans 15 amino acids. CDR3 in amino acids: CATSSDRGPNYGYTF. CDR3 nucleotides: TGTGCCACCAGCAGTGATAGGGGGCCCAACTATGGCTACACCTTC.

The V call is TRBV10-3, the J call TRBJ2-5; TRBD1 might be the D (7 bases). The J call may be wrong; the DNA end is better matched by TRBJ2-1. The CDR3 runs 13 residues. Germline V gene data show CDR1 as ENHRY and CDR2 as SYGVKD. The CDR3 reads CATGGTANNEQFF. CDR3 in DNA: TGTGCCACAGGAGGGACAGCCAACAATGAGCAGTTCTTC.

Details on this clonotype: Just one base apart from a much larger clone, this may be a read error. This chain connects TRBV7-9 to TRBJ2-7; the match to TRBD1 covers 8 bases. The CDR3 has 14 residues. Germline loops: CDR1 SEHNR, CDR2 FQNEAQ (reference sequence). CDR3 DNA sequence: TGTGCCGGCAGCTTGGTGGACAGGGCCTACGAGCAGTACTTC. Translating it yields CAGSLVDRAYEQYF.

J is TRBJ2-7 and V is TRBV7-2, with D maybe TRBD2 (7 bases). Germline V gene lookup returns CDR1 SGHTA and CDR2 FQGNSA. The CDR3 runs 16 residues. Trimming removed 5 bases at V and 5 bases at J, with 22 bases between. The CDR3 DNA follows: TGTGCCAGCAGCCTTAGGGGGGGGGGTAAGAGGAACGAGCAGTACTTC. This translates into CASSLRGGGKRNEQYF.

V usage is TRBV7-2 and J usage is TRBJ1-4; D is unclear. Per germline, CDR1 SGHTA and CDR2 FQGNSA. The CDR3 extends over 15 amino acids. V lost 1 base to trimming and J lost 3 bases, with 9 bases between them. Here the CDR3 reads CASSLDLSANEKLFF. In nucleotides, the CDR3 is TGTGCCAGCAGCTTAGATCTATCGGCTAATGAAAAACTGTTTTTT.

This clonotype was seen ten or more times. At one end the junction does not follow the germline gene, possibly because of a read error. The chain carries TRBV14 and TRBJ2-6; D tentatively fits TRBD1 or TRBD2 (5 bases each). This CDR3 has 15 residues. Germline CDR1 reads SGHDN; CDR2 reads FVKESK. CDR3 nucleotide sequence: TGTGCCAGCAGTCAAGGGACCTTCGGCGCCAACGTCCTGACTTTC. It is translated as CASSQGTFGANVLTF.

The chain combines TRBV12-3 or TRBV12-4 with TRBJ2-2, with D unresolved. V was clipped by 4 bases and J by 2 bases, with 20 bases between them. The CDR3 covers 18 residues. Here the CDR3 reads CASSSFEQSPKNTGELFF. CDR3 bases: TGTGCCAGCAGTTCCTTCGAGCAATCCCCTAAAAACACCGGGGAGCTGTTTTTT.

The chain recombines TRBV7-8 with TRBJ2-7; 10 nucleotides match TRBD1. Per germline, CDR1 SGHVS and CDR2 FQNEAQ. Germline trimming cut 5 bases from V and 6 bases from J; bases unmatched to any gene: 10. This CDR3 region has 15 residues. Here the CDR3 DNA reads TGTGCCAGCAGCCAGACCGGGACAGGGGCCCCCGAGCAGTACTTC. It translates to CASSQTGTGAPEQYF.

This sequence joins TRBV7-2 and TRBJ2-7; perhaps TRBD2 as D (6 bases). Germline V gives CDR1 SGHTA, CDR2 FQGNSA. The V end lost 1 base, the J end lost 7 bases, and 14 bases lay between the germline ends. This CDR3 region has 14 residues. Here the CDR3 DNA reads TGTGCCAGCAGCTTAGACGGGAGTCCGAGGGAGCAGTACTTC. The encoded protein is CASSLDGSPREQYF.

This clonotype was observed many times. V is TRBV2 and J is TRBJ1-5; D ambiguous. Germline V gene sequence: CDR1 SNHLY, CDR2 FYNNEI. V was trimmed by 2 bases and J by 8 bases, leaving 7 bases between them. The CDR3 consists of 12 residues. CDR3: CASSENREPQHF. CDR3 DNA: TGTGCCAGCAGTGAAAATAGGGAGCCCCAGCATTTT. Full variable domain (outside the CDR3, taken from reference TRBV2 and TRBJ1-5): EPEVTQTPSHQVTQMGQEVILRCVPISNHLYFYWYRQILGQKVEFLVSFYNNEISEKSEIFDDQFSVERPDGSNFTLKIRSTKLEDSAMYFCASSENREPQHFGDGTRLSIL.

This clonotype was seen ten or more times. The genes are TRBV7-9 and TRBJ1-5; D gene unclear. The length of the CDR3 is 15 residues. Trimming cost V 2 bases and J 5 bases, with 13 bases left between them. CDR1 is SEHNR and CDR2 is FQNEAQ in the germline V gene (reference sequence). The CDR3 reads CASSLTNSEDQPQHF. In DNA form, the CDR3 reads TGTGCCAGCAGCTTAACCAATTCGGAAGATCAGCCCCAGCATTTT.

This clonotype was found a few times. At one end, the junction sequence differs from germline, possibly due to a read error. The genes are TRBV7-2 and TRBJ2-7; D gene ambiguous. CDR1 SGHTA and CDR2 FQGNSA come from the germline V gene. The CDR3 has 8 residues. The CDR3 DNA reads TGTGCCAGCAGCTTGTTTGACTTC. This translates into CASSLFDF.

This clonotype was picked up many times. The rearrangement links TRBV28 to TRBJ1-2; D unresolved. Between the trimmed V and J ends, which lost 3 bases and 7 bases, there was a span of 9 bases. There are 12 residues in the CDR3. Germline V gene sequence: CDR1 MDHEN, CDR2 SYDVKM. DNA of the CDR3: TGTGCCAGCAGTTTCGGGTTCCGTGGCTACACCTTC. Its translation: CASSFGFRGYTF.

This chain uses TRBV10-3 with TRBJ1-2; D perhaps matches TRBD1 (6 bases). This CDR3 is 12 amino acids long. V was cut by 10 bases and J by 8 bases, with 17 bases left in between. Germline lookup yields CDR1 ENHRY and CDR2 SYGVKD. The CDR3 protein is CATWGAVAGYTF. DNA of the CDR3: TGTGCCACCTGGGGGGCCGTCGCGGGCTACACCTTC.

The chain has TRBV10-3 and TRBJ1-2; TRBD1 matches 12 bases. After removal of 4 bases from V and 6 bases from J, the junction contained 9 bases not matched to a gene. Germline V lookup: CDR1 ENHRY, CDR2 SYGVKD. The CDR3 runs to 16 residues. Written as DNA, the CDR3 is TGTGCCATCAGTGGGGGACAGGGGGCCCGTGTGGATGGCTACACCTTC. Translation gives CAISGGQGARVDGYTF.